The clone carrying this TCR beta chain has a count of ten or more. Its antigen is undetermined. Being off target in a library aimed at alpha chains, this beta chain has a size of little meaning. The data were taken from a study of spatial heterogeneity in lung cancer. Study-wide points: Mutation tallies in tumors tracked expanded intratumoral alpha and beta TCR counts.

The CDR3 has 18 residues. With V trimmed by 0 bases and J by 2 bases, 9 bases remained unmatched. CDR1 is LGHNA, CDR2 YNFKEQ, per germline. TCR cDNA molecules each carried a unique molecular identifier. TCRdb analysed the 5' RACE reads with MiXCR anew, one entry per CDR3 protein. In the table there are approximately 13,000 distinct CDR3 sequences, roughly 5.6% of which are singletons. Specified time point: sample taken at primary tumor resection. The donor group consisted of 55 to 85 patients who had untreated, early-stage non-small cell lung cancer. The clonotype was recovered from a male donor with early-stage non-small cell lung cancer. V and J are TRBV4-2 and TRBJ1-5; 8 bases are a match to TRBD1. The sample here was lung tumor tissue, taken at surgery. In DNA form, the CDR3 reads TGTGCCAGCAGCCAAGATAGGCGGACAGGGTCCGGCAATCAGCCCCAGCATTTT. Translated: CASSQDRRTGSGNQPQHF.